This T cell receptor beta chain was retrieved from a study of blood T cell repertoires in COVID-19. Study as a whole: Samples taken during acute and convalescent COVID-19 were collected in the United States, Italy and Spain. From T cells, B-cell-depleted T cells, or PBMCs came the material, which was cDNA or gDNA.

Germline V lookup: CDR1 MNHEY, CDR2 SVGAGI. This CDR3 has 13 amino acids. V was shortened by 10 bases and J by 0 bases, with 12 bases between the two germline ends. In the original analysis: Amplification from reference gene primers served as the basis for estimated nucleated cell counts. TCRdb's copy holds only in-frame clones and misses some; the assay was immunoSEQ multiplex PCR. That table furnishes V, J and clone size, whereas the DNA furnished D and trimming. Here the sample spans approximately 12,000 clones, roughly 82% being singletons. This TCR was recovered from a woman between 55 and 75 years old with acute or convalescent COVID-19. This chain connects TRBV6-5 to TRBJ1-1, with a possible D match to TRBD1 (6 bases). The sample was peripheral blood. CDR3 sequence reads: CATRTVVNTEAFF. CDR3 DNA: TGTGCCACCCGGACAGTAGTGAACACTGAAGCTTTCTTT.